This TCR beta chain was observed in a study of vaccination and CD4 T cells after COVID-19. For the study at large: Collection of post-COVID samples occurred a median about 100 days after diagnosis, spanning a range of 35 to 161.

Trimming stripped 6 bases from V and 1 base from J, with 12 bases between. This CDR3 has 13 residues. Germline V gives CDR1 DFQATT, CDR2 SNEGSKA (reference sequence). Noted treatment: approximately 11-day PBMC culture with coronavirus spike peptide pools or control peptides (ViraFEST assay). PBMCs were cultured at a few million per well with roughly 9 IU/ml IL-2 and about 10 ug/ml peptide pools. Half the growth medium was swapped for new IL-2 medium on days 3 and 7. Study-level points and caveats: This study had few convalescent patients and no early post-infection samples.

An Oncomine TCR Beta short-read assay was used to sequence the DNA from cultured CD4+ T cells. TCRdb processed the PCR reads anew with MiXCR; each CDR3 protein has one entry. This table holds more than 4,000 distinct CDR3 sequences, 45% found once. Details on this clonotype: Antigen: not known.

The chain links TRBV20-1 to TRBJ2-5; TRBD2 might be the D (6 bases). Sequencing input: CD4+ T cells from blood, cultured in vitro. This clonotype was sampled from a human donor who had recovered from COVID-19. The CDR3, as DNA: TGCAGTGCGGTCCTAGCGAGCCAAGAGACCCAGTACTTC. Translating it yields CSAVLASQETQYF.